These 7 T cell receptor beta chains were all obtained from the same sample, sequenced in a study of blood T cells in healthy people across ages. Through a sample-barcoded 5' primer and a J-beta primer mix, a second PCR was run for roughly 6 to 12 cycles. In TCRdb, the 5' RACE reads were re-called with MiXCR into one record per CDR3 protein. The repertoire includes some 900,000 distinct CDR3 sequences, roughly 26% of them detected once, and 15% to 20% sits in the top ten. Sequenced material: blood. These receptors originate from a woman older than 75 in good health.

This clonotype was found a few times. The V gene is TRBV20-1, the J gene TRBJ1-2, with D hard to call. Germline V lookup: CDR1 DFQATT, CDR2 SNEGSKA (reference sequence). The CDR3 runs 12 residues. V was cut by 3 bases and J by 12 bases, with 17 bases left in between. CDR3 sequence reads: CSASKQTSEDTF. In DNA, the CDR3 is TGCAGTGCTAGTAAACAGACTTCGGAGGACACCTTC.

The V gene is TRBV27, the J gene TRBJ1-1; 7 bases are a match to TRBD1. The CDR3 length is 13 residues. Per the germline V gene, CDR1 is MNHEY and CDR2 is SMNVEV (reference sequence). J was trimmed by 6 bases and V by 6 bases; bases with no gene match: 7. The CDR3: CASRIPGTAEAFF. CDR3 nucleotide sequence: TGTGCCAGCAGGATCCCCGGGACAGCTGAAGCTTTCTTT.

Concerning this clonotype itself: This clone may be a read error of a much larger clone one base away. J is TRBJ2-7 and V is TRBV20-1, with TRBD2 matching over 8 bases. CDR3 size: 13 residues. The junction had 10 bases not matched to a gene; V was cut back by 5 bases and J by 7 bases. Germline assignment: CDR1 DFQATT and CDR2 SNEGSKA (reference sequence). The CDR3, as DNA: TGCAGTGCTGAGACTAGCGCTAACAATGAGCAGTACTTC. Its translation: CSAETSANNEQYF.

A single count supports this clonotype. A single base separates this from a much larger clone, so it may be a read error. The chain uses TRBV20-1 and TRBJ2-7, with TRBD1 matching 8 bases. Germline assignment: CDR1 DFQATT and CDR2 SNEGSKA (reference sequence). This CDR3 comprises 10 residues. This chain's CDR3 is CSASQGAQHF. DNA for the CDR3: TGCAGTGCCTCGCAGGGGGCCCAGCACTTC.

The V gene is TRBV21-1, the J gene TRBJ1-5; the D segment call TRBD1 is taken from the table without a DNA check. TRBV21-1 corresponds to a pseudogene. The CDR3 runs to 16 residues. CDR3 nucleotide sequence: TGTGCCGGCCGTGGGGGGGCGGACAATAGCAATCAGCCCCAGCATTTT. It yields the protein CAGRGGADNSNQPQHF.

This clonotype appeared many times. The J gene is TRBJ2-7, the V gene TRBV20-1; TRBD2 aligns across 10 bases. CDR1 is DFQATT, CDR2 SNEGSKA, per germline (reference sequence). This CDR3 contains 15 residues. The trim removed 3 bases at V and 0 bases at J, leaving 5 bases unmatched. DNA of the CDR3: TGCAGTGCTAGCCTAGCGGGGGCCGTCTCCTACGAGCAGTACTTC. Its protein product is CSASLAGAVSYEQYF.

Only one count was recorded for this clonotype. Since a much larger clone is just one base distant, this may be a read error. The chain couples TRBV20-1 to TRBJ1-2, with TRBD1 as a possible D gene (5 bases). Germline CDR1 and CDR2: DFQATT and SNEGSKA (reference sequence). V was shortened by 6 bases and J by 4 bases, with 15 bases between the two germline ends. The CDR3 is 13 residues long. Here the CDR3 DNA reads TGCAGTGCGGGCCCGACAGCCCGCTATGGCTACACCTTC. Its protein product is CSAGPTARYGYTF.